This TCR beta chain was captured in a study of blood T cell repertoires in COVID-19. Profiled with immunoSEQ multiplex PCR; TCRdb holds only in-frame clones, not every one. The table has under 200,000 clones, more than 75% seen once; the top ten hold 5% to 7%. This CDR3 has 11 amino acids. V was trimmed by 8 bases and J by 5 bases, leaving 10 bases between them. Per germline, CDR1 MNHEY and CDR2 SVGAGI. The receptor comes from a man aged 40-55 years with acute COVID-19. V usage is TRBV6-5 and J usage is TRBJ2-7; D possibly corresponds to TRBD1 (6 bases). What was sequenced was PBMCs or T cells enriched from blood (not recorded which). The CDR3 region has the DNA TGTGCCAGCTACAGGGTCAACGAGCAGTACTTC. This translates into CASYRVNEQYF.